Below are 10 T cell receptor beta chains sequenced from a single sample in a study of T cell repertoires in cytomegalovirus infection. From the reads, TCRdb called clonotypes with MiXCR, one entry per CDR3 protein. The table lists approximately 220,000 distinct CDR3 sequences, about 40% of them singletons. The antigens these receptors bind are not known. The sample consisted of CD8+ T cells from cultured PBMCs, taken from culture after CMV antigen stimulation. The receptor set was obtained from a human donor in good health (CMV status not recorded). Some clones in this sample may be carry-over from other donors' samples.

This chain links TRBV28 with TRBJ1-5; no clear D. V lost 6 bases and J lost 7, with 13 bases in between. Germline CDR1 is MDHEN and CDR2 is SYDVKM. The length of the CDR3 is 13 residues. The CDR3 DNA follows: TGTGCCAGCAGCCCCTCGTCTACCCAGCCCCAGCATTTT. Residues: CASSPSSTQPQHF. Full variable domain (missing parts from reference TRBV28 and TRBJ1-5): DVKVTQSSRYLVKRTGEKVFLECVQDMDHENMFWYRQDPGLGLRLIYFSYDVKMKEKGDIPEGYSVSREKKERFSLILESASTNQTSMYLCASSPSSTQPQHFGDGTRLSIL.

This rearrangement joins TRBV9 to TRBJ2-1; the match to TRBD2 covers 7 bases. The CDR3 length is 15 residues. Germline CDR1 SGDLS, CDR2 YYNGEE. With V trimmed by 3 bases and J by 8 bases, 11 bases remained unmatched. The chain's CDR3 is CASSGEGGSVDEQFF. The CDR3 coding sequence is TGTGCCAGCAGCGGGGAGGGCGGGAGCGTCGATGAGCAGTTCTTC.

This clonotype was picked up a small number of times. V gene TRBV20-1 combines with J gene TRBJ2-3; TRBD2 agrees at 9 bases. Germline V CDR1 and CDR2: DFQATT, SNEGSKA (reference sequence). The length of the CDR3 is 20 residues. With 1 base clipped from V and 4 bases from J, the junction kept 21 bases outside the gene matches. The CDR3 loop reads CSARVGSYPSGEDGADTQYF. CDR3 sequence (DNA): TGCAGTGCTAGAGTTGGCTCCTATCCTAGCGGGGAAGATGGGGCAGATACGCAGTATTTT.

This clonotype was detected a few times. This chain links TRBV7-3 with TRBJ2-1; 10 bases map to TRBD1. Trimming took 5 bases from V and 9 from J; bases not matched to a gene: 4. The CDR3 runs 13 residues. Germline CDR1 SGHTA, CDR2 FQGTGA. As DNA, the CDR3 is TGTGCCAGCAGCCCGGACAGGGGGTTTGAGCAGTTCTTC. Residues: CASSPDRGFEQFF.

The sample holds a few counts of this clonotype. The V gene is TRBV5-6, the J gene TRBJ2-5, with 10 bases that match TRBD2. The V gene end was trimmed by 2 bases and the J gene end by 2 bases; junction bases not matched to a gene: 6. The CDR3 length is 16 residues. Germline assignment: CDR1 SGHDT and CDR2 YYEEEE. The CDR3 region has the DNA TGTGCCAGCAGCTTACGCGAGCGGGGGGGACAAGAGACCCAGTACTTC. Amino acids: CASSLRERGGQETQYF.

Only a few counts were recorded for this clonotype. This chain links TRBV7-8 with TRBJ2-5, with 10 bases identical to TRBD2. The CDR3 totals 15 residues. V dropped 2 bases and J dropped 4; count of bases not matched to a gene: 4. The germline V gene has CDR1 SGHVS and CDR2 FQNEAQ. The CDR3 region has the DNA TGTGCCAGCAGCTTAAGGGTAGCGGGAGGAGAGACCCAGTACTTC. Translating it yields CASSLRVAGGETQYF. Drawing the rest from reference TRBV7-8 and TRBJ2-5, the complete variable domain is GAGVSQSPRYKVAKRGQDVALRCDPISGHVSLFWYQQALGQGPEFLTYFQNEAQLDKSGLPSDRFFAERPEGSVSTLKIQRTQQEDSAVYLCASSLRVAGGETQYFGPGTRLLVL.

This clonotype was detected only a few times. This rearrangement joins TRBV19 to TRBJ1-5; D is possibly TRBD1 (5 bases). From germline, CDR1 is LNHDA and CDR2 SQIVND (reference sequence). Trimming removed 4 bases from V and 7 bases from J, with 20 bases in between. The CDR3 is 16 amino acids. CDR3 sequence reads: CASSTGAYVGDQPQHF. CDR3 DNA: TGTGCCAGTAGTACAGGAGCTTATGTGGGGGACCAGCCCCAGCATTTT.

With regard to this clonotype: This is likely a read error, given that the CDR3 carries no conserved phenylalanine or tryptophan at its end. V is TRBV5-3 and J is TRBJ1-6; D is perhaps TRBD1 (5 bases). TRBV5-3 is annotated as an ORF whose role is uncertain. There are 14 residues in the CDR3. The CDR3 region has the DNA TGTGCCAGCAGCTTGAGCGACAGTCCTAGGTACCTCCACGTT. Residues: CASSLSDSPRYLHV.

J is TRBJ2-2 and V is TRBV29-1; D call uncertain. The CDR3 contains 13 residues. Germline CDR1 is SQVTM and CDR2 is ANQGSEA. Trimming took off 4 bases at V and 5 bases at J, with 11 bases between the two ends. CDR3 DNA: TGCAGCGTTGTGGGTCCAGCAACCGGGGAGCTGTTTTTT. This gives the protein CSVVGPATGELFF.

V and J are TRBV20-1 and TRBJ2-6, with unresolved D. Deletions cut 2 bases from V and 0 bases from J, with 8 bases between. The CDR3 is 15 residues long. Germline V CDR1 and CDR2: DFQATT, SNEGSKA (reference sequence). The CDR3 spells CSARRLTSGANVLTF. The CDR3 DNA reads TGCAGTGCTAGACGGCTGACCTCTGGGGCCAACGTCCTGACTTTC.